Below are 23 T cell receptor beta chains sequenced from a single sample in a study of blood T cell repertoires in COVID-19 (dated by TCRdb to the early 2020s). Libraries were made using the immunoSEQ multiplex PCR assay. Not all clones reach the TCRdb copy of this immuneACCESS table, which keeps in-frame sequences only. Checked studies attribute under half of the gap to unresolved V genes and leave the rest unexplained. Within this sample are more than 150,000 clones, with around 85% of them counted one time only. Of the sample, approximately 4% falls within the top ten clones. Material for sequencing was peripheral blood. These TCRs come from an older woman with acute or convalescent COVID-19.

This clone appeared a single time. This chain uses TRBV11-2 with TRBJ1-3, with D unresolved. In germline, CDR1 is SGHAT, CDR2 FQNNGV. The V gene lost 0 bases and the J gene lost 9 bases, with 12 bases spanning the gap. This CDR3 comprises 14 residues. The CDR3 loop reads CASSLEYYGGTIYF. The CDR3 nucleotides read TGTGCCAGCAGCTTAGAATACTATGGAGGCACCATATATTTT.

The V gene is TRBV28, the J gene TRBJ1-5; D unresolved. Germline loops: CDR1 MDHEN, CDR2 SYDVKM. V dropped 5 bases and J dropped 4 bases, with 9 bases sitting between them. The CDR3 runs 13 residues. The CDR3 region is CASSRPRNQPQHF. DNA of the CDR3: TGTGCCAGCAGTCGTCCCAGGAATCAGCCCCAGCATTTT.

The rearrangement joins TRBV27 to TRBJ1-5; 7 bases fit TRBD1. Germline CDR1 is MNHEY and CDR2 is SMNVEV (reference sequence). The ends lost 1 base at V and 6 bases at J; junction bases unmatched: 9. CDR3 length equals 16 residues. DNA of the CDR3: TGTGCCAGCAGTTTATTTGGTGGGACAGTGATTCAGCCCCAGCATTTT. It yields the protein CASSLFGGTVIQPQHF.

A few counts support this clone. This chain links TRBV5-1 with TRBJ1-1; no firm D call. Looked up from germline, CDR1 is SGHRS and CDR2 is YFSETQ. CDR3 length: 15 amino acids. Trimming shortened V by 5 bases and J by 0 bases, and 14 bases separated the two germline ends. The CDR3 protein is CASRMNSHMNTEAFF. The CDR3 nucleotides are TGCGCCAGCAGGATGAACAGCCACATGAACACTGAAGCTTTCTTT. Combining the CDR3 with reference TRBV5-1 and TRBJ1-1 gives the whole variable domain KAGVTQTPRYLIKTRGQQVTLSCSPISGHRSVSWYQQTPGQGLQFLFEYFSETQRNKGNFPGRFSGRQFSNSRSEMNVSTLELGDSALYLCASRMNSHMNTEAFFGQGTRLTVV.

The chain joins TRBV6-4 to TRBJ1-2, with no clear D. Looked up from germline, CDR1 is MRHNA and CDR2 is SNTAGT. The V end lost 5 bases, the J end lost 2 bases, and 15 bases lay between the germline ends. This CDR3 comprises 15 residues. This CDR3 reads CASSLERGANYGYTF. CDR3 in DNA: TGTGCCAGCAGTCTTGAGCGGGGAGCCAACTATGGCTACACCTTC.

The rearrangement joins TRBV2 to TRBJ2-7; D is possibly TRBD1 (6 bases). There are 13 residues in the CDR3. The V end lost 6 bases, the J end lost 3 bases, and 12 bases lay between the germline ends. Germline CDR1 and CDR2: SNHLY and FYNNEI. This CDR3 reads CASRGDTVYEQYF. CDR3 sequence (DNA): TGTGCCAGCAGGGGGGACACCGTCTACGAGCAGTACTTC.

This chain connects TRBV20-1 to TRBJ2-1; 9 bases are a match to TRBD2. The CDR3 is 12 residues long. The trim removed 3 bases at V and 9 bases at J, leaving 3 bases unmatched. Germline CDR1 DFQATT, CDR2 SNEGSKA (reference sequence). In DNA form, the CDR3 reads TGCAGTGCTAGTGGGACTAGCACTGAGCAGTTCTTC. Amino acids: CSASGTSTEQFF.

V and J are TRBV5-5 and TRBJ1-3; the match to TRBD1 covers 9 bases. Germline lookup yields CDR1 SGHKS and CDR2 YYEKEE (reference sequence). V lost 3 bases to trimming and J lost 7 bases; unmatched junction nucleotides: 5. The CDR3 runs to 14 residues. CDR3 protein: CASSSNRGQNTIYF. The CDR3 nucleotides are TGTGCCAGCAGCTCGAACAGGGGGCAGAACACCATATATTTT.

This rearrangement joins TRBV4-2 to TRBJ2-5; TRBD2 might be the D (5 bases). Germline loops: CDR1 LGHNA, CDR2 YNFKEQ. The CDR3 spans 15 residues. V gave up 1 base and J gave up 4 bases, with 13 bases separating them. CDR3: CASSQVPQRGETQYF. CDR3 coding DNA: TGTGCCAGCAGCCAAGTCCCTCAACGGGGAGAGACCCAGTACTTC.

This chain joins TRBV24-1 and TRBJ2-3; TRBD2 might be the D (6 bases). This CDR3 region has 14 residues. The V gene's germline CDR1 is KGHDR and CDR2 SFDVKD. V lost 4 bases and J lost 4, with 11 bases in between. The CDR3 DNA follows: TGTGCCACCAGTGAACGGGAGTTCGCAGATACGCAGTATTTT. Amino acids: CATSEREFADTQYF.

This chain uses TRBV20-1 with TRBJ1-6; the D gene is possibly TRBD1 (5 bases). The CDR3 is 14 amino acids. The germline V gene has CDR1 DFQATT and CDR2 SNEGSKA (reference sequence). Trimming left V 3 bases short and J 5 bases short, with 11 bases between. CDR3 DNA: TGCAGTGCTAGTCCCCAGGGAAATAATTCACCCCTCCACTTT. This gives the protein CSASPQGNNSPLHF.

This chain uses TRBV28 with TRBJ2-7; TRBD1 matches 9 bases. Germline V gives CDR1 MDHEN, CDR2 SYDVKM. This CDR3 is 15 amino acids long. With 4 bases clipped from V and 2 bases from J, the junction kept 6 bases outside the gene matches. The CDR3 region has the DNA TGTGCCAGCAGTTCCTCGGGGACAGGGACCTACGAGCAGTACTTC. This gives the protein CASSSSGTGTYEQYF. The variable domain in full, with the rest retrieved from reference TRBV28 and TRBJ2-7, is DVKVTQSSRYLVKRTGEKVFLECVQDMDHENMFWYRQDPGLGLRLIYFSYDVKMKEKGDIPEGYSVSREKKERFSLILESASTNQTSMYLCASSSSGTGTYEQYFGPGTRLTVT.

This clone was counted once. The CDR3 region is CASRSQPGTGGNEQFF. For the CDR3, the DNA is TGTGCCAGTAGGAGCCAGCCCGGGACAGGGGGCAATGAGCAGTTCTTC. This chain uses TRBV19 with TRBJ2-1; TRBD1 matches at 11 bases. V was clipped by 6 bases and J by 6 bases; unmatched bases: 10. From germline, CDR1 is LNHDA and CDR2 SQIVND (reference sequence). CDR3 length: 16 amino acids.

The chain is built from TRBV20-1 and TRBJ1-2, with TRBD1 as a possible D gene (6 bases). With 3 bases removed from V and 8 bases from J, the gap between germline ends came to 13 bases. This CDR3 has 12 residues. Germline-derived CDR1 and CDR2 are DFQATT and SNEGSKA (reference sequence). The CDR3 loop reads CSASRGGEGYTF. The CDR3 region has the DNA TGCAGTGCTAGTAGGGGGGGCGAGGGCTACACCTTC.

In nucleotides, the CDR3 is TGTGCCAGTAGCGATTCAACAGGGTCTGGAAACACCATATATTTT. This encodes CASSDSTGSGNTIYF. This rearrangement joins TRBV19 to TRBJ1-3; the D gene is possibly TRBD1 (6 bases). Trimming left V 6 bases short and J 1 base short, with 13 bases between. CDR1 and CDR2 (germline): LNHDA, SQIVND (reference sequence). The CDR3 contains 15 residues.

This clone has more than one count but fewer than ten. The V call is TRBV5-1, the J call TRBJ1-2; D is perhaps TRBD1 (6 bases). Deletions cut 0 bases from V and 7 bases from J, with 10 bases between. The germline CDR1 and CDR2 sequences are SGHRS and YFSETQ. CDR3 length: 13 amino acids. The CDR3 DNA follows: TGCGCCAGCAGCTTGGCAGGGGCGCTTGGCTACACCTTC. Translation: CASSLAGALGYTF.

The genes are TRBV6-2 or TRBV6-3 and TRBJ2-1, with 7 bases identical to TRBD1. V was pared by 6 bases and J by 15 bases, with 8 bases of the junction left unmatched. The CDR3 totals 11 residues. Per the germline V gene, CDR1 is MNHEY and CDR2 is SVGEGT. The CDR3 loop reads CASSNRGWPFF. In nucleotides, the CDR3 is TGTGCCAGCAGCAACAGGGGTTGGCCGTTCTTC.

V is TRBV5-1 and J is TRBJ1-1; 9 nucleotides match TRBD1. Germline CDR1 SGHRS, CDR2 YFSETQ. Trimming removed 2 bases from V and 0 bases from J; junction bases left unmatched: 2. The CDR3 contains 15 residues. The CDR3 reads CASSFGTGMNTEAFF. The CDR3 DNA reads TGCGCCAGCAGCTTTGGGACAGGGATGAACACTGAAGCTTTCTTT.

The rearrangement links TRBV6-5 to TRBJ2-3, with 9 bases aligning to TRBD1. Germline trimming cut 10 bases from V and 2 bases from J; bases unmatched to any gene: 4. CDR3 length: 13 residues. CDR1 MNHEY and CDR2 SVGAGI come from the germline V gene. The CDR3, as DNA: TGTGCCACCGACAGGGGGTTCACAGATACGCAGTATTTT. This encodes CATDRGFTDTQYF.

This clone was picked up a small number of times. The rearrangement uses TRBV12-3 or TRBV12-4 and TRBJ1-1, with D possibly TRBD1 on 6 matching bases. The CDR3 runs 13 residues. The V gene lost 8 bases and the J gene lost 5 bases, with 15 bases spanning the gap. The CDR3 reads CASSRGAVTEAFF. CDR3 DNA sequence: TGTGCCAGCTCCCGGGGGGCCGTGACTGAAGCTTTCTTT.

The chain recombines TRBV19 with TRBJ2-3; weak D call: TRBD2 (6 bases). The CDR3 is 14 amino acids. V shed 6 bases and J shed 2 bases, with 12 bases lying between them. The germline CDR1 and CDR2 sequences are LNHDA and SQIVND (reference sequence). CDR3: CASSDRGTTDTQYF. CDR3 nucleotides: TGTGCCAGTAGCGACCGGGGGACCACAGATACGCAGTATTTT.

This rearrangement joins TRBV9 to TRBJ2-5; 9 bases map to TRBD2. The V and J ends lost 4 bases and 3 bases, in that order; junction bases with no gene match: 4. Germline CDR1 is SGDLS and CDR2 is YYNGEE. The CDR3 consists of 14 residues. The CDR3 sequence: CASSLGLAKETQYF. Written as DNA, the CDR3 is TGTGCCAGCAGCCTAGGACTAGCGAAAGAGACCCAGTACTTC.

The genes are TRBV4-3 and TRBJ1-2; 10 positions agree with TRBD1. The CDR3 extends over 16 amino acids. The trim removed 0 bases at V and 6 bases at J, leaving 7 bases unmatched. Germline V gives CDR1 LGHNA, CDR2 YSLEER. CDR3 sequence: CASSQDWRDRGDGYTF. The DNA for the CDR3 is TGCGCCAGCAGCCAAGATTGGAGGGACAGGGGAGATGGCTACACCTTC.